One T cell receptor (beta chain) is described in this entry. As yet, its antigen is unknown. The data were obtained in a study of T cells in Graves' hyperthyroidism and ophthalmopathy. The study's findings and limits: Most expanded thyroid clonotypes above 0.001 also appeared in blood.

Orbital computed tomography, thyroid ultrasound, serum thyroxine and TRAb, and clinical symptoms together informed the diagnoses. Amplified regions were TCR beta CDR3 sequences from RNA transcripts. Using the HTBI primer set, a first-round RT-PCR was run on the TCR CDR3. Each CDR3 protein is one row after TCRdb ran MiXCR on the multiplex PCR reads. The sample shows approximately 560,000 distinct CDR3 sequences, about half of them seen only once. The germline V gene encodes CDR1 SNHLY and CDR2 FYNNEI. V was cut by 6 bases and J by 2 bases, with 11 bases left in between. This CDR3 is 13 amino acids long.

This receptor was obtained from a woman younger than 30 with Graves' hyperthyroidism. The chain has TRBV2 and TRBJ2-7, with D possibly being TRBD1 (6 bases). Sequences were obtained from peripheral blood or thyroid tissue (not recorded which). CDR3 residues: CASRTTGTYEQYF. CDR3 DNA sequence: TGTGCCAGCAGAACAACAGGGACCTACGAGCAGTACTTC.